This entry lists 26 T cell receptor beta chains sequenced from one sample in a study of T cell responses to AZD1222 COVID-19 vaccine. Clones were sequenced by immunoSEQ multiplex PCR, and TCRdb holds only the in-frame ones, with some missing. The sample records roughly 150,000 clones, roughly 88% being singletons. The sequencing here drew on peripheral blood, taken 28 days after the second AZD1222 dose. Receptors originate from an adult who received the AZD1222 COVID-19 vaccine.

The J gene is TRBJ2-7, the V gene TRBV5-1; no firm D call. The CDR3 totals 12 residues. Trimming left V 0 bases short and J 3 bases short, with 4 bases between. CDR1 is SGHRS and CDR2 is YFSETQ in the germline V gene. The DNA for the CDR3 is TGCGCCAGCAGCTTGGACAACTACGAGCAGTACTTC. Its protein is CASSLDNYEQYF. Based on the CDR3 plus reference TRBV5-1 and TRBJ2-7, the full variable domain is KAGVTQTPRYLIKTRGQQVTLSCSPISGHRSVSWYQQTPGQGLQFLFEYFSETQRNKGNFPGRFSGRQFSNSRSEMNVSTLELGDSALYLCASSLDNYEQYFGPGTRLTVT.

This clone was seen more than once but under ten times. The chain couples TRBV30 to TRBJ1-5; D is possibly TRBD1 (5 bases). The CDR3 has 13 residues. The germline gives CDR1 GTSNPN, CDR2 SVGIG (reference sequence). The V and J ends lost 5 bases and 6 bases respectively, with 14 bases between them. The CDR3 coding sequence is TGTGCCTGGGCTGGACATCCAGGTCAGCCCCAGCATTTT. Translated, it gives CAWAGHPGQPQHF.

The rearrangement joins TRBV29-1 to TRBJ2-3; D is uncertain. Germline CDR1 is SQVTM and CDR2 is ANQGSEA. The CDR3 is made up of 14 amino acids. Deletions cut 3 bases from V and 1 base from J, with 11 bases between. CDR3 DNA sequence: TGCAGCGTTGAGCGGCAGTTGCGCACAGATACGCAGTATTTT. Its protein is CSVERQLRTDTQYF.

This chain connects TRBV9 to TRBJ2-1, with TRBD2 matching 7 bases. The length of the CDR3 is 14 residues. V lost 4 bases to trimming and J lost 6 bases; unmatched junction nucleotides: 7. Germline assignment: CDR1 SGDLS and CDR2 YYNGEE. CDR3 nucleotide sequence: TGTGCCAGCAGCCTAGGGAGGGGTCGCAATGAGCAGTTCTTC. This sequence encodes CASSLGRGRNEQFF.

The chain employs TRBV7-9 and TRBJ2-7, with D hard to call. V lost 4 bases, J lost 4 bases, and 8 bases lay in between. Per germline, CDR1 SEHNR and CDR2 FQNEAQ (reference sequence). CDR3 length: 12 residues. The CDR3 reads CASSSTPYEQYF. CDR3 bases: TGTGCCAGCAGCTCCACCCCATACGAGCAGTACTTC.

This clone was detected only once. The genes are TRBV30 and TRBJ1-2, with D possibly matching TRBD1 (6 bases). The germline CDR1 and CDR2 sequences are GTSNPN and SVGIG (reference sequence). The CDR3 extends over 14 amino acids. The germline V and J ends were trimmed by 0 bases and 5 bases, with 13 bases remaining between them. Written as DNA, the CDR3 is TGTGCCTGGAGTGTAACGAGGGGGAGTTATGGCTACACCTTC. It yields the protein CAWSVTRGSYGYTF.

The chain couples TRBV6-5 to TRBJ1-5; weak D call: TRBD1 (5 bases). The V end lost 6 bases, the J end lost 0 bases, and 12 bases lay between the germline ends. The CDR3 covers 15 residues. Germline V CDR1 and CDR2: MNHEY, SVGAGI. The CDR3 DNA follows: TGTGCCAGCAGGGAGGGGCCCCATAGCAATCAGCCCCAGCATTTT. As protein: CASREGPHSNQPQHF.

The CDR3 DNA reads as TGTGCCTCCCCGCAGGGGGGTAATGAAAAACTGTTTTTT. Amino acids: CASPQGGNEKLFF. The J gene is TRBJ1-4, the V gene TRBV3-1 (or the pseudogene TRBV3-2); 7 nucleotides match TRBD1. Germline lookup yields CDR1 LGHDT and CDR2 YNNKEL (reference sequence). This CDR3 region has 13 residues. The ends lost 11 bases at V and 4 bases at J; junction bases unmatched: 7.

The genes are TRBV3-1 (or the pseudogene TRBV3-2) and TRBJ1-2, with D perhaps matching TRBD1 (5 bases). Germline-derived CDR1 and CDR2 are LGHDT and YNNKEL (reference sequence). This CDR3 contains 14 residues. Trimming took 1 base from V and 1 from J, leaving 7 bases between them. CDR3 nucleotide sequence: TGTGCCAGCAGCCAAGTTCAGGGTAACTATGGCTACACCTTC. Translated, it gives CASSQVQGNYGYTF.

The chain recombines TRBV10-3 with TRBJ1-6, with unresolved D. Germline loops: CDR1 ENHRY, CDR2 SYGVKD. With 4 bases removed from V and 5 bases from J, the gap between germline ends came to 6 bases. The CDR3 runs 13 residues. The CDR3: CAISVPDNSPLHF. The CDR3 DNA reads TGTGCCATCAGTGTTCCGGATAATTCACCCCTCCACTTT.

This chain links TRBV5-4 with TRBJ2-2; 10 nucleotides agree with TRBD2. Germline trimming cut 0 bases from V and 7 bases from J; bases unmatched to any gene: 9. CDR1 and CDR2 from the germline V gene are SGHNT and YYREEE (reference sequence). This CDR3 is 17 amino acids long. The CDR3 DNA is TGTGCCAGCAGCTTGGATTTCCTAGCGGGAGACCTCGGGGAGCTGTTTTTT. The encoded protein is CASSLDFLAGDLGELFF.

V is TRBV3-1 (or the pseudogene TRBV3-2) and J is TRBJ2-4, with 7 bases fitting TRBD2. The V gene end was trimmed by 1 base and the J gene end by 9 bases; junction bases not matched to a gene: 6. CDR1 is LGHDT and CDR2 is YNNKEL in the germline V gene (reference sequence). The CDR3 is made up of 14 amino acids. As DNA, the CDR3 is TGTGCCAGCAGCCAAGTCACGGGGGAGGGCATTCAGTACTTC. It translates to CASSQVTGEGIQYF.

The rearrangement joins TRBV30 to TRBJ1-5, with a tentative D call TRBD1 (6 bases). Germline-derived CDR1 and CDR2 are GTSNPN and SVGIG (reference sequence). The CDR3 runs 13 residues. Trimming removed 5 bases at V and 4 bases at J, with 12 bases between. CDR3: CAWGGQTNQPQHF. The CDR3 DNA sequence: TGTGCCTGGGGTGGACAGACTAATCAGCCCCAGCATTTT.

With respect to this clone: Other nucleotide sequences in the sample specify the same CDR3. The CDR3 nucleotides are TGTGCCAGCAGGGAAAACTATGGCTACACCTTC. Translating it yields CASRENYGYTF. V and J are TRBV28 and TRBJ1-2; no clear D. The length of the CDR3 is 11 residues. Looked up from germline, CDR1 is MDHEN and CDR2 is SYDVKM. V was clipped by 6 bases and J by 2 bases, with 4 bases between them.

The rearrangement uses TRBV11-2 and TRBJ1-2; 9 positions agree with TRBD1. This CDR3 comprises 15 residues. Looked up from germline, CDR1 is SGHAT and CDR2 is FQNNGV. J was trimmed by 5 bases and V by 5 bases; bases with no gene match: 9. The CDR3 region is CASSITGGGLYGYTF. The CDR3 DNA reads TGTGCCAGCAGCATTACAGGGGGCGGTTTGTATGGCTACACCTTC. Using reference TRBV11-2 and TRBJ1-2 for the parts outside the CDR3, the full variable domain is EAGVAQSPRYKIIEKRQSVAFWCNPISGHATLYWYQQILGQGPKLLIQFQNNGVVDDSQLPKDRFSAERLKGVDSTLKIQPAKLEDSAVYLCASSITGGGLYGYTFGSGTRLTVV.

The chain recombines TRBV28 with TRBJ1-2; possibly TRBD1 for D (5 bases). The CDR3 consists of 13 residues. CDR1 is MDHEN and CDR2 is SYDVKM in the germline V gene. Trimming removed 6 bases at V and 2 bases at J, with 10 bases between. The CDR3 region has the DNA TGTGCCAGCAGGGAGGGACGGAACTATGGCTACACCTTC. This codes for CASREGRNYGYTF.

CDR3 in DNA: TGTGCCAGCAGTGCCGAGGGACAGGTGGCTAACTATGGCTACACCTTC. As protein: CASSAEGQVANYGYTF. The rearrangement links TRBV6-1 to TRBJ1-2; 8 bases line up with TRBD1. Germline assignment: CDR1 MNHNS and CDR2 SASEGT. Germline trimming cut 4 bases from V and 0 bases from J; bases unmatched to any gene: 7. The CDR3 sequence is 16 residues long.

This chain joins TRBV28 and TRBJ2-7, with TRBD2 matching 13 bases. The CDR3 covers 17 residues. The J segment lost 0 bases and the V segment lost 4 bases, leaving 6 bases of the junction unmatched. Germline lookup yields CDR1 MDHEN and CDR2 SYDVKM. The CDR3 spells CASSSSRTSGGSYEQYF. CDR3 in DNA: TGTGCCAGCAGTTCCTCCCGGACTAGCGGGGGCTCCTACGAGCAGTACTTC.

The V call is TRBV9, the J call TRBJ1-1, with a tentative D call TRBD1 (6 bases). Trimming removed 3 bases from V and 1 base from J, with 10 bases in between. The germline V gene encodes CDR1 SGDLS and CDR2 YYNGEE. The CDR3 is 14 amino acids. This CDR3 reads CASSGGQRNTEAFF. CDR3 sequence (DNA): TGTGCCAGCAGCGGCGGACAGAGGAACACTGAAGCTTTCTTT.

This chain connects TRBV5-1 to TRBJ2-2; D gene ambiguous. Germline V gene lookup returns CDR1 SGHRS and CDR2 YFSETQ. Trimming stripped 5 bases from V and 2 bases from J, with 13 bases between. CDR3 length equals 15 residues. CDR3: CASSSDGRNTGELFF. CDR3 bases: TGCGCCAGCAGTTCTGACGGACGTAACACCGGGGAGCTGTTTTTT. Supplemented by reference TRBV5-1 and TRBJ2-2, the full variable domain reads KAGVTQTPRYLIKTRGQQVTLSCSPISGHRSVSWYQQTPGQGLQFLFEYFSETQRNKGNFPGRFSGRQFSNSRSEMNVSTLELGDSALYLCASSSDGRNTGELFFGEGSRLTVL.

Comment on this clone: Other nucleotide sequences in the sample specify the same CDR3. The chain recombines TRBV6-5 with TRBJ1-3; 7 bases agree with TRBD1. Germline V gene data show CDR1 as MNHEY and CDR2 as SVGAGI. The CDR3 runs 16 residues. Trimming took 2 bases from V and 0 from J; bases not matched to a gene: 4. This CDR3 is CASSYSGDSSGNTIYF. CDR3 DNA sequence: TGTGCCAGCAGTTACAGCGGGGACAGCTCTGGAAACACCATATATTTT.

V usage is TRBV12-5 and J usage is TRBJ2-7, with TRBD2 as a possible D gene (6 bases). CDR1 is LGHNT and CDR2 is FRNRAP in the germline V gene. This CDR3 is built from 14 residues. V dropped 1 base and J dropped 2 bases, with 9 bases sitting between them. The CDR3 sequence: CASGLDWGAYEQYF. The CDR3 DNA sequence: TGTGCTAGTGGTTTGGACTGGGGGGCCTACGAGCAGTACTTC.

This chain links TRBV7-9 with TRBJ2-7; D tentatively fits TRBD1 or TRBD2 (5 bases each). With 1 base removed from V and 3 bases from J, the gap between germline ends came to 10 bases. Looked up from germline, CDR1 is SEHNR and CDR2 is FQNEAQ (reference sequence). The CDR3 consists of 14 residues. CDR3 region: CASSLVQGRYEQYF. CDR3 DNA: TGTGCCAGCAGCTTAGTCCAGGGACGCTACGAGCAGTACTTC.

This chain connects TRBV12-3 or TRBV12-4 to TRBJ2-5, with D tentatively TRBD1 (5 bases). V was clipped by 3 bases and J by 7 bases, with 12 bases between them. The CDR3 has 13 amino acids. The CDR3 nucleotides read TGTGCCAGCAGTTTGGGCAGGGAAGGGACCCAGTACTTC. Protein product: CASSLGREGTQYF.

This chain links TRBV5-1 with TRBJ2-7, with D uncertain. In germline, CDR1 is SGHRS, CDR2 YFSETQ. The CDR3 consists of 14 residues. V lost 0 bases and J lost 0, with 7 bases in between. CDR3 in amino acids: CASSLGGVSYEQYF. In nucleotides, the CDR3 is TGCGCCAGCAGCTTGGGCGGAGTCTCCTACGAGCAGTACTTC.

The chain has TRBV29-1 and TRBJ2-1; D is uncertain. The CDR3 has 11 residues. Germline V CDR1 and CDR2: SQVTM, ANQGSEA. The CDR3 coding sequence is TGCGCCGAAGGGTCAAACAATGAGCAGTTCTTC. The encoded protein is CAEGSNNEQFF.